This T cell receptor (beta chain) was profiled in a study of cytomegalovirus exposure and HLA in healthy donors. With 60 Vbeta and 13 Jbeta primers, the PCR was carried out. Generated by immunoSEQ multiplex PCR, the TCRdb table keeps only in-frame clones and is missing some. The table shows about 200,000 clones, with roughly 85% occurring only once. About this clone itself: The target antigen is unknown.

In germline, CDR1 is MNHEY, CDR2 SMNVEV (reference sequence). The CDR3 runs to 15 residues. V dropped 5 bases and J dropped 0 bases, with 13 bases sitting between them. Study-wide results and caveats: Productive status was seen about 90% or about 30% of the time for most TCR beta V segments in an earlier analysis. Roughly 170 TCR beta chains were listed as cytomegalovirus-associated.

This chain joins TRBV27 and TRBJ2-5; TRBD1 might be the D (6 bases). Sequencing was done on a sample of PBMCs. The source is a man younger than 35 in good health and CMV-seronegative. CDR3 region: CASSPSRGYQETQYF. In DNA, the CDR3 is TGTGCCAGCAGTCCGTCTAGGGGGTACCAAGAGACCCAGTACTTC.